This T cell receptor (beta chain) was found in a study of shared clonotypes between healthy human individuals (dated by TCRdb to 2020 to 2022). Notes on the research overall: The cohort included three men and a couple of women between 18 and 49 years of age. Leukapheresis yielded between about 0.94 and 8.9 billion PBMCs per donor. For each donor, CD4 naive and CD4 memory were each given three plates, CD8 naive was given two plates, and CD8 memory was given one plate. Different laboratories and diverse techniques were used to prepare libraries and sequence TCR repertoires, to increase sequencing depth and limit assay-specific biases. Blood TCR repertoires of roughly five healthy adults were deeply sequenced to estimate repertoire size and the extent of clonotype sharing between individuals. What the work shows at the level of the full study, not this receptor alone: When four donors were compared, the shared fraction of clonotypes was around 4.6% for naive CD4, approximately 3.5% for naive CD8, 2% to 2.5% for memory CD4, and approximately 0.4% for memory CD8. Because the study included only a small number of donors, the genetic and exposure-history diversity represented was limited. Rarefaction of sorted-subset datasets indicated incomplete sequencing despite the large sequencing depth. Naive subsets generally had larger estimated clonotype richness than memory subsets did. Compared with non-shared clonotypes, the clonotypes found in all four sorted-subset donors had higher generation probabilities. Sampling was restricted to blood, and TCR repertoires in tissue are likely to differ from TCR repertoires in blood. Pairwise subsampling indicated that sequencing depth was expected to affect the degree of clonotype sharing among donors.

Remarks on this clone: Its binding antigen is unknown. Per-base qualities were not stored, and no clone one base away is much larger.

For the CD8 naive samples, CD45RO-negative cells were positively selected for CCR7, yielding a CD45RA+CCR7+ population from which TemRA cells were excluded. The donors were healthy, HIV-negative adults with no recently reported acute infections or vaccinations. Every donor was a Caucasian adult residing in Nashville, Tennessee, USA. Blood was obtained by leukapheresis, after which PBMCs were separated by Ficoll-Histopaque density gradient centrifugation and cryopreserved in liquid nitrogen vapor phase. Analytical flow cytometry was used to check the purity and quantity of each magnetically sorted T cell population. From each sorted fraction, genomic DNA was isolated and quantified by UV absorbance on a Nanodrop 2000c. Using the deep immunoSEQ assay, TCR CDR3 regions were amplified from genomic DNA by multiplex PCR. Genomic DNA extracted from each cell subset was distributed evenly over all wells of several immunoSEQ 96-well plates, and each plate served as one replicate. For sorted subsets, approximately 200 ng of genomic DNA, equivalent to roughly 30,000 T cell genomes, went into each replicate PCR. Purified libraries were measured with a Qubit 3.0 fluorometer, size-checked on a Bioanalyzer 2100, and measured again with the KAPA Library Quantification kit. Every immunoSEQ 96-well plate was sequenced on a separate single-read 150-cycle Illumina NextSeq 550 flow cell. On the study's bioinformatics: Because the immunoSEQ output held only junctional sequences and lacked quality scores, the filtering could not match the filtering applied to full-length reads. Sequences were annotated with PyIR, a Python wrapper for IgBLAST v1.9, and V/J genes and CDR3 were assigned using IMGT germline references. Reads were removed for weak V/J assignments (E-value above 1e-6), missing CDR3, stop codons, out-of-frame junctions, or ambiguous translated residues. V3J clonotypes were defined as sequences sharing the same inferred V gene, J gene, and CDR3 amino acid sequence. The percentage overlap between two repertoires was calculated by dividing the number of shared unique clonotypes by the size of the smaller repertoire. Richness of each repertoire was evaluated using RTK rarefaction, the Chao1 estimator, and Recon v2.1 estimates of unobserved clonotypes. OLGA was used to compute generation probabilities for all TCRbeta clonotypes that the gDNA method yielded from a few donors. TCRdb holds this immuneACCESS table with in-frame rearrangements only. Some clones are missing; in checked studies, unresolved V genes explain under half, and the rest has no known cause. V, J and clone size were drawn from that table, and D and trimming were deduced from the DNA. The sample records about 2.2 million clones, 90% to 95% of which are singletons. The top ten clonotypes cover approximately 1.7% of the sample.

The sequenced material came from naive CD8+ T cells from PBMCs. According to the study, the label for this sample's cell subset or site signals: CD45RA+CCR7+. The sequence was collected from a man between 18 and 35 years old in good health. Some clones in this sample may be carry-over from other donors' samples.

The CDR3 sequence is CASSALLAGVHQETQYF. The bases read TGTGCCAGCAGTGCATTACTAGCGGGAGTTCATCAAGAGACCCAGTACTTC. This receptor chain uses TRBV28 and TRBJ2-5; 11 nucleotides in the junction match TRBD2. CDR1 and CDR2 are read off the germline V gene as MDHEN and SYDVKM. From the cysteine up to the phenylalanine, the CDR3 has a length of 17 residues. Solely the CDR3 DNA is kept, with 51 bases framed from the first base. V is cut back by 5 bases and J by 2 bases, with 10 bases in the junction unmatched.